These 4 T cell receptor beta chains came from one sample sequenced in a study of T-cell reconstitution after alpha-beta-depleted transplantation in children. Unique molecular identifiers were used to barcode this TCRbeta library. In TCRdb, the PCR reads were re-called with MiXCR into one record per CDR3 protein. The sample lists about a million distinct CDR3 sequences; about 30% were seen once. The input for sequencing was PBMCs, mostly from graft donor cells, taken 360 days after TCRalphabeta/CD19-depleted stem cell transplant. The receptor source for this set is a boy under two years old who had a stem cell transplant for SCID, so the T cells may come from the graft donor.

Only a few counts were recorded for this clonotype. V and J are TRBV6-1 and TRBJ2-5, with 7 positions matching TRBD2. Germline V gene lookup returns CDR1 MNHNS and CDR2 SASEGT. J gave up 5 bases and V 3 bases, and 9 bases lay outside the gene matches. This CDR3 is built from 15 residues. For the CDR3, the DNA is TGTGCCAGCAGTGATGGAGCGGGGATAAGTGAGACCCAGTACTTC. Amino acids: CASSDGAGISETQYF.

The V call is TRBV12-3 or TRBV12-4, the J call TRBJ2-1; D perhaps matches TRBD1 (6 bases). CDR3 size: 14 residues. With 2 bases removed from V and 8 bases from J, the gap between germline ends came to 13 bases. As DNA, the CDR3 is TGTGCCAGCAGTTTAACAGGGTATATCGATGAGCAGTTCTTC. Its translation is CASSLTGYIDEQFF.

With respect to this clonotype: An end of the junction differs from the germline gene, which may be a read error. J is TRBJ2-7 and V is TRBV7-8, with 9 bases aligning to TRBD2. The CDR3 is 16 amino acids. Per the germline V gene, CDR1 is SGHVS and CDR2 is FQNEAQ. CDR3 loop: CASSLGASGDSYEQYF. The CDR3 DNA follows: TGTGCCAGCAGTTTAGGGGCTAGCGGGGACTCCTACGAGCAGTACTTC.

The J gene is TRBJ2-1, the V gene TRBV21-1; the listed D gene, TRBD1, was not tested against the DNA. TRBV21-1 is marked as a pseudogene. CDR3 length: 17 residues. Here the CDR3 reads CASSYGTGDPPYNEQFF. The DNA for the CDR3 is TGTGCCAGTAGTTATGGGACAGGGGACCCACCCTACAATGAGCAGTTCTTC.